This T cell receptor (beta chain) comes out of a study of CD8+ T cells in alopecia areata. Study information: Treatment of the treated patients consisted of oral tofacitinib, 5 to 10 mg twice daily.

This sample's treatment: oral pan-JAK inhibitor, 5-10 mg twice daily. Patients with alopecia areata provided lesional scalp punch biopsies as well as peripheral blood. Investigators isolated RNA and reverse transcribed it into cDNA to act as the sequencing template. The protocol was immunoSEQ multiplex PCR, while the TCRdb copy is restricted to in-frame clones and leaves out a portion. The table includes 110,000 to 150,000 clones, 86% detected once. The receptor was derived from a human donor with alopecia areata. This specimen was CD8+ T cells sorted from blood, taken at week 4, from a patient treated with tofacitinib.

The CDR3 reads CASSFKGHLQETQYF. DNA for the CDR3: TGTGCCAGCAGCTTTAAGGGACACTTACAAGAGACCCAGTACTTC. The V call is TRBV7-9, the J call TRBJ2-5; D is perhaps TRBD1 (6 bases). V gave up 3 bases and J gave up 2 bases, with 13 bases separating them. CDR3 length: 15 amino acids. The germline V gene has CDR1 SEHNR and CDR2 FQNEAQ (reference sequence).